The 26 T cell receptor beta chains listed next were all sequenced from one sample in a study of cytomegalovirus exposure and HLA in healthy donors. Amplification used 60 Vbeta primers and 13 Jbeta primers. Produced via immunoSEQ multiplex PCR; TCRdb's table is partial and in-frame only. The sample includes under 200,000 clones, around four fifths of them seen just once. Sequencing used PBMCs. These receptor sequences come from a young woman in good health and CMV-seronegative.

This clone was recorded once. The V call is TRBV19, the J call TRBJ1-1; D gene ambiguous. The CDR3 has 14 amino acids. Germline assignment: CDR1 LNHDA and CDR2 SQIVND (reference sequence). V lost 6 bases to trimming and J lost 4 bases, with 15 bases between them. CDR3 amino acids: CASRREWGSTEAFF. Here the CDR3 DNA reads TGTGCCAGTAGGCGGGAATGGGGAAGCACTGAAGCTTTCTTT.

This chain uses TRBV2 with TRBJ1-1, with a possible D match to TRBD1 (5 bases). Germline CDR1 SNHLY, CDR2 FYNNEI. The V end lost 4 bases, the J end lost 5 bases, and 11 bases lay between the germline ends. The CDR3 is 13 residues long. The CDR3 coding sequence is TGTGCCAGCAGTGGCCAGGGTGGAACTGAAGCTTTCTTT. It specifies CASSGQGGTEAFF.

The chain carries TRBV7-9 and TRBJ1-1, with 7 bases identical to TRBD1. Losses at the gene ends were 1 base for V and 4 bases for J; bases not matched to a gene: 6. Germline CDR1 SEHNR, CDR2 FQNEAQ (reference sequence). The CDR3 runs to 15 residues. CDR3 in amino acids: CASSLETGLGTEAFF. The CDR3 DNA sequence: TGTGCCAGCAGCTTAGAGACAGGGTTGGGCACTGAAGCTTTCTTT.

This clone was detected only a few times. This chain joins TRBV6-1 and TRBJ1-2, with 11 bases lining up with TRBD1. V lost 5 bases and J lost 3; bases outside the gene matches: 5. In germline, CDR1 is MNHNS, CDR2 SASEGT. CDR3 length: 15 residues. The CDR3 nucleotides read TGTGCCAGCAGTTTCGGGACAGGGGGGGACTATGGCTACACCTTC. This translates into CASSFGTGGDYGYTF.

The sample holds one count of this clone. The chain uses TRBV2 and TRBJ2-5; 8 bases line up with TRBD2. The germline V gene encodes CDR1 SNHLY and CDR2 FYNNEI. The CDR3 loop spans 14 amino acids. V was clipped by 1 base and J by 5 bases; unmatched bases: 3. Here the CDR3 DNA reads TGTGCCAGCAGTGAAGTAGCGGGGCCGGAGACCCAGTACTTC. This encodes CASSEVAGPETQYF.

CDR3: CASSDPFRGNNEQFF. CDR3 nucleotide sequence: TGTGCCAGCAGTGACCCGTTTCGGGGGAACAATGAGCAGTTCTTC. The V gene is TRBV6-4, the J gene TRBJ2-1; tentatively, D is TRBD2 (6 bases). The germline gives CDR1 MRHNA, CDR2 SNTAGT. V gave up 2 bases and J gave up 5 bases, with 13 bases separating them. The CDR3 covers 15 residues.

This chain connects TRBV4-1 to TRBJ1-1; D gene uncertain. This CDR3 is 13 amino acids long. V was clipped by 1 base and J by 7 bases, with 10 bases between them. CDR1 and CDR2 from the germline V gene are MGHRA and YSYEKL. CDR3 sequence (DNA): TGCGCCAGCAGCCAAGTAGCCGGCGATGAAGCTTTCTTT. This translates into CASSQVAGDEAFF.

V usage is TRBV4-1 and J usage is TRBJ1-4; 7 nucleotides agree with TRBD1. The V and J ends lost 1 base and 8 bases, in that order; junction bases with no gene match: 7. Germline CDR1 and CDR2: MGHRA and YSYEKL. This CDR3 has 15 residues. The CDR3 sequence: CASSQGQGAREKLFF. The CDR3 bases are TGCGCCAGCAGCCAAGGACAGGGTGCGAGAGAAAAACTGTTTTTT.

The CDR3 region is CASSFRVQETQYF. The CDR3 nucleotides are TGTGCCAGCAGCTTTCGGGTGCAAGAGACCCAGTACTTC. The chain combines TRBV7-8 with TRBJ2-5, with unresolved D. V shed 3 bases and J shed 2 bases, with 7 bases lying between them. The CDR3 has 13 amino acids. The germline CDR1 and CDR2 sequences are SGHVS and FQNEAQ.

This chain joins TRBV19 and TRBJ2-3; D perhaps matches TRBD2 (5 bases). CDR3 length: 14 residues. V lost 5 bases, J lost 0 bases, and 9 bases lay in between. Germline CDR1 and CDR2: LNHDA and SQIVND (reference sequence). The CDR3 region is CASSWLASTDTQYF. DNA of the CDR3: TGTGCCAGTAGTTGGCTAGCTAGCACAGATACGCAGTATTTT.

CDR3 loop: CASSDGQGNTGELFF. The CDR3 DNA is TGTGCCAGCAGTGACGGACAGGGGAACACCGGGGAGCTGTTTTTT. J is TRBJ2-2 and V is TRBV2; 8 positions agree with TRBD1. This CDR3 is built from 15 residues. V was clipped by 3 bases and J by 1 base; unmatched bases: 1. CDR1 is SNHLY, CDR2 FYNNEI, per germline.

The V gene is TRBV15, the J gene TRBJ2-1, with D uncertain. Germline V lookup: CDR1 LNHNV, CDR2 YYDKDF (reference sequence). The CDR3 has 15 amino acids. V lost 6 bases to trimming and J lost 0 bases, with 12 bases between them. CDR3 residues: CATSLSAASYNEQFF. CDR3 DNA: TGTGCCACCAGTCTAAGCGCGGCCTCCTACAATGAGCAGTTCTTC. Supplemented by reference TRBV15 and TRBJ2-1, the full variable domain reads DAMVIQNPRYQVTQFGKPVTLSCSQTLNHNVMYWYQQKSSQAPKLLFHYYDKDFNNEADTPDNFQSRRPNTSFCFLDIRSPGLGDTAMYLCATSLSAASYNEQFFGPGTRLTVL.

On this clone: Other nucleotide sequences from this sample produce the same CDR3. The rearrangement uses TRBV6-5 and TRBJ2-7; 8 positions agree with TRBD1. This CDR3 is built from 14 residues. CDR1 and CDR2 from the germline V gene are MNHEY and SVGAGI. J lost 2 bases, V lost 2 bases, and 2 bases had no gene match. The CDR3 DNA sequence: TGTGCCAGCAGTTACGGGACAGGAGCCTACGAGCAGTACTTC. Its translation: CASSYGTGAYEQYF.

V usage is TRBV27 and J usage is TRBJ1-2; 10 nucleotides match TRBD1. Germline CDR1 and CDR2: MNHEY and SMNVEV (reference sequence). This CDR3 has 14 amino acids. J gave up 6 bases and V 8 bases, and 9 bases lay outside the gene matches. The CDR3 is CASRQGARVHGYTF. DNA for the CDR3: TGTGCCAGCCGACAGGGGGCGCGGGTTCATGGCTACACCTTC.

The chain carries TRBV5-4 and TRBJ2-1, with D possibly being TRBD1 (6 bases). The CDR3 length is 14 residues. Germline CDR1 SGHNT, CDR2 YYREEE (reference sequence). Trimming stripped 2 bases from V and 4 bases from J, with 10 bases between. The CDR3: CASSLRTAYNEQFF. DNA of the CDR3: TGTGCCAGCAGCTTACGGACAGCTTACAATGAGCAGTTCTTC.

The chain employs TRBV7-6 and TRBJ2-7, with TRBD1 identical over 7 bases. The germline CDR1 and CDR2 sequences are SGHVS and FNYEAQ. The CDR3 covers 14 residues. V dropped 2 bases and J dropped 5; count of bases not matched to a gene: 6. This CDR3 reads CASSLRTGAHEQYF. The CDR3 DNA reads TGTGCCAGCAGCTTAAGGACAGGAGCTCACGAGCAGTACTTC.

The chain recombines TRBV6-4 with TRBJ2-3, with 7 nucleotides matching TRBD2. The CDR3 has 14 amino acids. V was clipped by 3 bases and J by 0 bases; unmatched bases: 0. Germline lookup yields CDR1 MRHNA and CDR2 SNTAGT. This CDR3 is CASSEAGSTDTQYF. CDR3 DNA sequence: TGTGCCAGCAGTGAAGCGGGGAGCACAGATACGCAGTATTTT.

This chain joins TRBV5-1 and TRBJ2-5, with 10 bases fitting TRBD1. Per germline, CDR1 SGHRS and CDR2 YFSETQ. With V trimmed by 6 bases and J by 5 bases, 7 bases remained unmatched. The CDR3 loop spans 14 amino acids. The CDR3 sequence is CASKTGQGRETQYF. The DNA for the CDR3 is TGCGCCAGCAAGACGGGACAGGGGAGGGAGACCCAGTACTTC.

The chain combines TRBV6-5 with TRBJ2-7, with TRBD2 identical over 13 bases. With 4 bases clipped from V and 5 bases from J, the junction kept 5 bases outside the gene matches. Germline V lookup: CDR1 MNHEY, CDR2 SVGAGI. The CDR3 sequence is 15 residues long. The chain's CDR3 is CASSSGTSGRDEQYF. CDR3 sequence (DNA): TGTGCCAGCAGTTCCGGCACTAGCGGGAGGGACGAGCAGTACTTC.

This clone was seen just once. This chain links TRBV5-3 with TRBJ2-7; 7 bases agree with TRBD2. TRBV5-3 is labeled an ORF, and its function is uncertain. The V segment lost 2 bases and the J segment 0 bases; nucleotides outside the gene matches: 5. This CDR3 is 15 amino acids long. The CDR3 loop reads CARSFQRGRSYEQYF. Here the CDR3 DNA reads TGTGCCAGAAGCTTCCAGCGGGGCCGCTCCTACGAGCAGTACTTC.

The chain employs TRBV30 and TRBJ1-2; TRBD1 agrees at 8 bases. J was trimmed by 6 bases and V by 0 bases; bases with no gene match: 6. There are 14 residues in the CDR3. Germline V gene lookup returns CDR1 GTSNPN and CDR2 SVGIG (reference sequence). The CDR3 here is CAWSVGQGYDGYTF. The CDR3 nucleotides are TGTGCCTGGAGTGTAGGACAGGGCTACGATGGCTACACCTTC.

The gene calls are TRBV5-1 and TRBJ2-5; the match to TRBD1 covers 10 bases. The J call may be faulty, since TRBJ2-7 better matches the DNA end. The CDR3 covers 15 residues. CDR1 and CDR2 from the germline V gene are SGHRS and YFSETQ. CDR3 residues: CASSRTGGAIDEQYF. CDR3 in DNA: TGCGCCAGCAGCCGGACAGGGGGGGCCATAGACGAGCAGTACTTC.

The rearrangement uses TRBV5-1 and TRBJ2-5, with D possibly matching TRBD1 (6 bases). This CDR3 contains 13 residues. V dropped 4 bases and J dropped 1 base, with 8 bases sitting between them. Germline V gene sequence: CDR1 SGHRS, CDR2 YFSETQ. This chain's CDR3 is CASSGRGQETQYF. The CDR3 DNA sequence: TGCGCCAGCAGCGGCAGGGGCCAAGAGACCCAGTACTTC. Looking up the rest from reference TRBV5-1 and TRBJ2-5 gives the full variable domain: KAGVTQTPRYLIKTRGQQVTLSCSPISGHRSVSWYQQTPGQGLQFLFEYFSETQRNKGNFPGRFSGRQFSNSRSEMNVSTLELGDSALYLCASSGRGQETQYFGPGTRLLVL.

This chain joins TRBV28 and TRBJ1-5, with D tentatively TRBD1 (6 bases). From germline, CDR1 is MDHEN and CDR2 SYDVKM. The CDR3 has 14 residues. Trimming took off 4 bases at V and 5 bases at J, with 12 bases between the two ends. CDR3 region: CASSSTGQYQPQHF. The CDR3 DNA reads TGTGCCAGCAGTTCGACCGGACAGTATCAGCCCCAGCATTTT.

The chain carries TRBV6-5 and TRBJ2-1, with 8 bases fitting TRBD2. Germline values: CDR1 MNHEY, CDR2 SVGAGI. The CDR3 has 16 residues. The V segment lost 2 bases and the J segment 3 bases; nucleotides outside the gene matches: 6. Here the CDR3 reads CASSYPGGTSYNEQFF. The CDR3 bases are TGTGCCAGCAGTTACCCTGGGGGGACTAGCTACAATGAGCAGTTCTTC.

This clone was seen more than once but under ten times. The chain has TRBV13 and TRBJ1-2; D remains ambiguous. This CDR3 comprises 14 residues. Germline V lookup: CDR1 PRHDT, CDR2 FYEKMQ (reference sequence). Trimming cost V 5 bases and J 4 bases, with 14 bases left between them. CDR3 in amino acids: CASSPYTASYGYTF. Written as DNA, the CDR3 is TGTGCCAGCAGCCCCTACACAGCAAGCTATGGCTACACCTTC.